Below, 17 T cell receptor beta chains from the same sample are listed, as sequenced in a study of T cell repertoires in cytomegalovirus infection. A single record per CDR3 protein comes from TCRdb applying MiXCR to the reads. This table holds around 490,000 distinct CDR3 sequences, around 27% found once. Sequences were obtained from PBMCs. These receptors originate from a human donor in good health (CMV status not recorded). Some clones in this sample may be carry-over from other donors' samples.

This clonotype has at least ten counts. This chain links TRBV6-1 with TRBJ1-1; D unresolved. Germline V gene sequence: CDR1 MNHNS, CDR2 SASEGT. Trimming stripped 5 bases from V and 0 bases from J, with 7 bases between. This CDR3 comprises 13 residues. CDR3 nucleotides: TGTGCCAGCAGTTCAACAGTGAACACTGAAGCTTTCTTT. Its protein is CASSSTVNTEAFF.

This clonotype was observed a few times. The chain's CDR3 is CASSLGGTSGGETQYF. CDR3 nucleotide sequence: TGTGCCAGCAGTTTAGGCGGGACTAGCGGGGGAGAGACCCAGTACTTC. The J gene is TRBJ2-5, the V gene TRBV28; 14 bases line up with TRBD2. This CDR3 is built from 16 residues. The germline CDR1 and CDR2 sequences are MDHEN and SYDVKM. J lost 4 bases, V lost 2 bases, and 3 bases had no gene match.

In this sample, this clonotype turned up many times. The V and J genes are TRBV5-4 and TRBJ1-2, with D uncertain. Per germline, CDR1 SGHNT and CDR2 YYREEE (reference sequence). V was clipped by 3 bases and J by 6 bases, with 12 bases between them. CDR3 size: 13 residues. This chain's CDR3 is CASSWVGWDGYTF. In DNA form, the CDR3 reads TGTGCCAGCAGCTGGGTAGGGTGGGATGGCTACACCTTC.

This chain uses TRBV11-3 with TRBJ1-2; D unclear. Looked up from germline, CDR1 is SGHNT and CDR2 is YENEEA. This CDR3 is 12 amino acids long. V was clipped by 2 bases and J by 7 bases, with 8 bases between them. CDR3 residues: CASSLRHFGYTF. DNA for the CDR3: TGTGCCAGCAGCTTACGACATTTTGGCTACACCTTC.

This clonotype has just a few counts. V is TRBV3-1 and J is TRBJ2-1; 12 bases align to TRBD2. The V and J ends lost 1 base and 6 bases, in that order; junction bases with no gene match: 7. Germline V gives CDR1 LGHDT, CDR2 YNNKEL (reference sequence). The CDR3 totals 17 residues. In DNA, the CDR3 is TGTGCCAGCAGCCAAGCGCGGACTAGCGGGATCTCCAATGAGCAGTTCTTC. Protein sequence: CASSQARTSGISNEQFF.

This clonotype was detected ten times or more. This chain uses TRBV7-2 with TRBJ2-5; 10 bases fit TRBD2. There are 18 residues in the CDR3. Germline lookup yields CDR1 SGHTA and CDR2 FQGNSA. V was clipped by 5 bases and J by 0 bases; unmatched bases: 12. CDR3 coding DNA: TGTGCCAGCAGCCCCGGACTAGCGGACCTCCGCCACCAAGAGACCCAGTACTTC. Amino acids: CASSPGLADLRHQETQYF. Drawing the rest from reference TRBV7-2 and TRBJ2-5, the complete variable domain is GAGVSQSPSNKVTEKGKDVELRCDPISGHTALYWYRQSLGQGLEFLIYFQGNSAPDKSGLPSDRFSAERTGGSVSTLTIQRTQQEDSAVYLCASSPGLADLRHQETQYFGPGTRLLVL.

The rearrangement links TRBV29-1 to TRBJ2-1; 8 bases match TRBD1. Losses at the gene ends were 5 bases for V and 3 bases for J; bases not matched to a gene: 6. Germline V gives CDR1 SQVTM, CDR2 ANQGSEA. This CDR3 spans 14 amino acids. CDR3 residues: CSVYGQGLYNEQFF. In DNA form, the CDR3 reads TGCAGCGTTTATGGACAGGGCCTCTACAATGAGCAGTTCTTC.

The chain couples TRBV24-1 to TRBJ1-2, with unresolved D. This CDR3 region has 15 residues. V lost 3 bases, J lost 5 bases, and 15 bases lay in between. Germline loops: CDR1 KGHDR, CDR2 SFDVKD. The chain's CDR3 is CATSDQKDRDYGYTF. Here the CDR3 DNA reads TGTGCCACCAGTGATCAAAAGGACCGGGATTATGGCTACACCTTC.

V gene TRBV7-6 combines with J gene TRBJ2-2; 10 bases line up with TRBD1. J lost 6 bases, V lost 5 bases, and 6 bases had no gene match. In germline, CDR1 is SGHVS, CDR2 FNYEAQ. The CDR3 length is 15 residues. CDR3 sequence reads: CASSVSGTGAGELFF. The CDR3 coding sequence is TGTGCCAGCAGCGTGAGCGGGACAGGGGCCGGGGAGCTGTTTTTT.

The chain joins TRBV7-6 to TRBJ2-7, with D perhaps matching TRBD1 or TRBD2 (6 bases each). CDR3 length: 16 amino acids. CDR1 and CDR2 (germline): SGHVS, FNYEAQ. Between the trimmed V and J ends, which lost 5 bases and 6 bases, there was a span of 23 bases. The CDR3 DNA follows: TGTGCCAGCAGCCAAGATGGGCGGGACATAGCTTTCGAGCAGTACTTC. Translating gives CASSQDGRDIAFEQYF.

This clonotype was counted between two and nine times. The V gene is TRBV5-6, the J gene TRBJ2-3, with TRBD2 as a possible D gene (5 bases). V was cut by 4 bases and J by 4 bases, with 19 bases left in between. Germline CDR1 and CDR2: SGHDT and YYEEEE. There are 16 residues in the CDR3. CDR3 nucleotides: TGTGCCAGCAGCGTCCTAGCTTGGTTCGGGCCAGATACGCAGTATTTT. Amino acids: CASSVLAWFGPDTQYF.

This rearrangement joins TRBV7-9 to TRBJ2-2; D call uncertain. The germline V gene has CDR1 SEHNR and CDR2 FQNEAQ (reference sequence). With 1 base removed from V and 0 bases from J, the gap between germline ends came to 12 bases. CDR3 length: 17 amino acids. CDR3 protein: CASSLEVRGANTGELFF. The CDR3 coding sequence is TGTGCCAGCAGCTTAGAAGTCAGAGGAGCGAACACCGGGGAGCTGTTTTTT.

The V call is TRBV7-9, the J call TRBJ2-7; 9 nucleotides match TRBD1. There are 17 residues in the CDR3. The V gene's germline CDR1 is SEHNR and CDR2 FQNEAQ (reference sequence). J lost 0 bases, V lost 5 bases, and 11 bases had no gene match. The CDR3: CASSRSLMTGGSYEQYF. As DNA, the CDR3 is TGTGCCAGCAGCCGATCTCTGATGACAGGGGGCTCCTACGAGCAGTACTTC.

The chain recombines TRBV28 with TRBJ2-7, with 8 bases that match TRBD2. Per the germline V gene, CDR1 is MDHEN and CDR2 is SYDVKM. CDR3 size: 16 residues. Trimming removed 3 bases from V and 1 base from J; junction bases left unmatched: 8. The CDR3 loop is CASSLGEASGSYEQYF. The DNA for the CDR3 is TGTGCCAGCAGTTTGGGGGAGGCTAGCGGGTCCTACGAGCAGTACTTC.

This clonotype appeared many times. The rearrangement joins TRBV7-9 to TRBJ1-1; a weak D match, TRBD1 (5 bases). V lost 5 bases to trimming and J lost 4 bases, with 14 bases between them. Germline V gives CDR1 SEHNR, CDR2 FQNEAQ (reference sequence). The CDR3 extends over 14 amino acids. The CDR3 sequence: CASSPRFGATEAFF. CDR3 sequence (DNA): TGTGCCAGCAGCCCGAGGTTTGGGGCCACTGAAGCTTTCTTT.

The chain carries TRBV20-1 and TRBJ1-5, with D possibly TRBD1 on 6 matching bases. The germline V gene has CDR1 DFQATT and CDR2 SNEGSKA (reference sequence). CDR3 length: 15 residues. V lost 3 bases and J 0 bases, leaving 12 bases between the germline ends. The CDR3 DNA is TGCAGTGCTAGGGGGGAAGGGGGTAGCAATCAGCCCCAGCATTTT. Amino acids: CSARGEGGSNQPQHF.

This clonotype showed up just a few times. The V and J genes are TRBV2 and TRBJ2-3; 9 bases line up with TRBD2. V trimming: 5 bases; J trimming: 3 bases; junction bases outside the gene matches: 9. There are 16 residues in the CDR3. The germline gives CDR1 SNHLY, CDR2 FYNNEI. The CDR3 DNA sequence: TGTGCCAGCAGTAAGGAGGCTAGCGGGATTACAGATACGCAGTATTTT. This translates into CASSKEASGITDTQYF.